This TCR beta chain was recorded in a study of shared clonotypes between healthy human individuals. Sequenced by immunoSEQ multiplex PCR; TCRdb stores in-frame clones only, minus some. The table lists 2.5 million or so clones, approximately 92% of them singletons. The germline V gene encodes CDR1 LNHDA and CDR2 SQIVND (reference sequence). Trimming cost V 1 base and J 6 bases, with 7 bases left between them. This CDR3 contains 13 residues. In this sample, this clone turned up once. The sample taken for sequencing was naive CD4+ T cells sorted from blood. Indicated subset: CD45RA+ positively selected. This TCR was recovered from a man between 18 and 35 years old in good health. The V and J genes are TRBV19 and TRBJ2-1; D gene unclear. The CDR3 loop is CASSIGSLNEQFF. For the CDR3, the DNA is TGTGCCAGTAGTATAGGTTCCCTCAATGAGCAGTTCTTC.